These 3 T cell receptor beta chains originate from one sample sequenced in a study of blood T cell repertoires in COVID-19. Data came from immunoSEQ multiplex PCR; TCRdb stores just in-frame clones and leaves some out. The top ten clones hold around 8.9% of a sample with about 350,000 clones, about nine tenths of them seen once. Material: peripheral blood. The source is a young man with COVID-19, enrolled during active disease.

Details on this clone: The same CDR3 arises from other DNA sequences in this sample as well. The chain joins TRBV14 to TRBJ2-1, with D possibly TRBD2 on 5 matching bases. The CDR3 consists of 14 residues. Germline loops: CDR1 SGHDN, CDR2 FVKESK. V lost 3 bases and J lost 6, with 12 bases in between. The CDR3 spells CASSHDTEGNEQFF. The CDR3 region has the DNA TGTGCCAGCAGCCACGACACCGAGGGCAATGAGCAGTTCTTC.

The chain recombines TRBV5-1 with TRBJ2-4, with D perhaps TRBD1 (5 bases). Germline V lookup: CDR1 SGHRS, CDR2 YFSETQ. The CDR3 runs to 16 residues. V lost 2 bases and J lost 6, with 18 bases in between. CDR3 nucleotide sequence: TGCGCCAGCAGCTTAGGGCAGGGCTTATTTGGAAACATTCAGTACTTC. It codes for CASSLGQGLFGNIQYF.

The V call is TRBV9, the J call TRBJ2-1; 8 nucleotides agree with TRBD2. Germline V gives CDR1 SGDLS, CDR2 YYNGEE. The CDR3 length is 17 residues. After removal of 4 bases from V and 0 bases from J, the junction contained 9 bases not matched to a gene. The CDR3 region has the DNA TGTGCCAGCAGCTTTCGGGGGGGCCCCGTCTCCTACAATGAGCAGTTCTTC. Translating it yields CASSFRGGPVSYNEQFF. Supplemented by reference TRBV9 and TRBJ2-1, the full variable domain reads DSGVTQTPKHLITATGQRVTLRCSPRSGDLSVYWYQQSLDQGLQFLIQYYNGEERAKGNILERFSAQQFPDLHSELNLSSLELGDSALYFCASSFRGGPVSYNEQFFGPGTRLTVL.